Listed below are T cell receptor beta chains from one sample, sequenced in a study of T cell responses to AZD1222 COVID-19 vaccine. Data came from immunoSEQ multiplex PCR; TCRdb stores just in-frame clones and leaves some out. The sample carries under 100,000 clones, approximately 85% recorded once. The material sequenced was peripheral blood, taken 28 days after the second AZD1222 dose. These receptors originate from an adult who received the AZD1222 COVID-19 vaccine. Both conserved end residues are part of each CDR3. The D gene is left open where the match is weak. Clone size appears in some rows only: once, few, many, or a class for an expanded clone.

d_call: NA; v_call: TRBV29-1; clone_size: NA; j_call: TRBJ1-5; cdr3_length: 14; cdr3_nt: TGCAGCGCAACAGGGTCCGACCCCAATCAGCCCCAGCATTTT; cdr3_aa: CSATGSDPNQPQHF
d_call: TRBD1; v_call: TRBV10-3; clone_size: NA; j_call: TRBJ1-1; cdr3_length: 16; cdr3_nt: TGTGCCATCAGTGAGATGGGACAGGGGAGGCGGACTGAAGCTTTCTTT; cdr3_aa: CAISEMGQGRRTEAFF
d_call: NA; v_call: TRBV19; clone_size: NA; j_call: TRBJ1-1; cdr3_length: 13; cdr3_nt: TGTGCCAGTAGTACCGACGGATCCACTGAAGCTTTCTTT; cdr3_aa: CASSTDGSTEAFF
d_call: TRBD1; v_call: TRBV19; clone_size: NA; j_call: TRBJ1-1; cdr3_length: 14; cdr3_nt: TGTGCCAGTAGACTAGCAGGGGGGAACACTGAAGCTTTCTTT; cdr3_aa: CASRLAGGNTEAFF
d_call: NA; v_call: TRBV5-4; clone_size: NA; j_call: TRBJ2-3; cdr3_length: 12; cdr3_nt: TGTGCCAGCAGCTTGGCCGCAAATACGCAGTATTTT; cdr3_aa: CASSLAANTQYF
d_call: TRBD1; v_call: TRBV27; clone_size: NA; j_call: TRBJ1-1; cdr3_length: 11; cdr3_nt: TGTGCCAGCAGTGACAGGGCCCAAGCTTTCTTT; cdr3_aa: CASSDRAQAFF
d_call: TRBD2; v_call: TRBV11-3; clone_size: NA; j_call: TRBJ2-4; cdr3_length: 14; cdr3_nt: TGTGCCAGCAGCTTAAGCGGGGGGGCAAACATTCAGTACTTC; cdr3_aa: CASSLSGGANIQYF
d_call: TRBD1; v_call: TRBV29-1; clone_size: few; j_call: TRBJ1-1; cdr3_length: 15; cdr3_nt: TGCAGCGTTGATTCCGGGACAGGGATTAGGATTGAAGCTTTCTTT; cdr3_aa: CSVDSGTGIRIEAFF
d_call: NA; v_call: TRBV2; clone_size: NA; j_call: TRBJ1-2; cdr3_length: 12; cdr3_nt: TGTGCCAGCCAGATAGGGGGCTATGGCTACACCTTC; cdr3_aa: CASQIGGYGYTF
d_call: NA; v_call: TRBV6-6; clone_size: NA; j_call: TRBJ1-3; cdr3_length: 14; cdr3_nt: TGTGCCAGCAGTTCCTACGGCTCTGGAAACACCATATATTTT; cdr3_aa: CASSSYGSGNTIYF
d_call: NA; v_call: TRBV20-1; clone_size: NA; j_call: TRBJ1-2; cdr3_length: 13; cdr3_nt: TGCAGTGCTAGTGAATCAGGGGTCAATGGCTACACCTTC; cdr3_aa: CSASESGVNGYTF
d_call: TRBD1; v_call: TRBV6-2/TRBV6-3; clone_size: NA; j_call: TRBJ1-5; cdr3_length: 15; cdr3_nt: TGTGCCAGCAGTTTCCAGACAGGGGCGCATCAGCCCCAGCATTTT; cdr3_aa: CASSFQTGAHQPQHF
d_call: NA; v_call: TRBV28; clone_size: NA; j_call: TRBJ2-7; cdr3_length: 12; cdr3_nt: TGTGCCAGCAGACCTACTGACTACGAGCAGTACTTC; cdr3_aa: CASRPTDYEQYF
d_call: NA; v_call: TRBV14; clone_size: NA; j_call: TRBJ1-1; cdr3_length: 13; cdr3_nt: TGTGCCAGCAGCCTAGCCCACAGCACTGAAGCTTTCTTT; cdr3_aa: CASSLAHSTEAFF
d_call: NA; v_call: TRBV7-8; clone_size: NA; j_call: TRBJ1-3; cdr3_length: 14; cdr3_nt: TGTGCCAGCAGCTTAGGCACCTCTGGAAACACCATATATTTT; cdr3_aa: CASSLGTSGNTIYF
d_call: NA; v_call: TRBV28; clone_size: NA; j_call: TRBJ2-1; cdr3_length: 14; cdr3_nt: TGTGCCAGCAGCAGGACGGGAGTACACAATGAGCAGTTCTTC; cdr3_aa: CASSRTGVHNEQFF
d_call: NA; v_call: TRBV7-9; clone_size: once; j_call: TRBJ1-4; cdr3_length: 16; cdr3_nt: TGTGCCAGCAGCCGCCGGCAGGCGTCAACTAATGAAAAACTGTTTTTT; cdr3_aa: CASSRRQASTNEKLFF
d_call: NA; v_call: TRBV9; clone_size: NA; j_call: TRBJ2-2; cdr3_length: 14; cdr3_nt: TGTGCCAGCAGCGTAGTCATGGGATATGGAGAGCTGTTTTTT; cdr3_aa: CASSVVMGYGELFF
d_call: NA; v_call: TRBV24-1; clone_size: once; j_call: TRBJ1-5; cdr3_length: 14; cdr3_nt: TGTGCCACCAGTGATTCACTCGGAGATCAGCCCCAGCATTTT; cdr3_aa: CATSDSLGDQPQHF
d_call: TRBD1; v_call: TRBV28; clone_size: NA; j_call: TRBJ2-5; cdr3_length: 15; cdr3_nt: TGTGCCAGCAGTCCGGGACAGGGGGTTAGGGAGACCCAGTACTTC; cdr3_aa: CASSPGQGVRETQYF
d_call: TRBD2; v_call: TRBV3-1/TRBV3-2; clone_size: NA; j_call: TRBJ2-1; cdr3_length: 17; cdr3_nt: TGTGCCAGCAGCCGCTGGACTAGCGGGGCGACCTACAATGAGCAGTTCTTC; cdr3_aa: CASSRWTSGATYNEQFF